Sequencing of this TCR beta chain was carried out in a study of T-cell memory formation after mild COVID-19. Findings and caveats of the study: Contracting CD4+ clones lay largely in CM and EM, with CD8+ ones residing in EMRA.

The sample holds many counts of this clonotype. Its specificity is unknown. One entry per CDR3 protein, called by TCRdb with MiXCR from the 5' RACE reads. The sample contains 150,000 to 200,000 distinct CDR3 sequences, 13% to 15% of which appear only once. V lost 5 bases to trimming and J lost 1 base; unmatched junction nucleotides: 8. There are 16 residues in the CDR3. Germline V gene lookup returns CDR1 MNHEY and CDR2 SMNVEV (reference sequence). The clonotype comes from an adult woman who had mild COVID-19 (a few samples of this study predate the infection). Cell type and time point are not known. The genes are TRBV27 and TRBJ2-4; 7 bases map to TRBD1. Sequencing input: PBMCs or a T cell subset sorted from them (not recorded which). CDR3 protein: CASSLRQGRAKNIQYF. The CDR3 bases are TGTGCCAGCAGTCTCAGACAGGGAAGGGCCAAAAACATTCAGTACTTC.